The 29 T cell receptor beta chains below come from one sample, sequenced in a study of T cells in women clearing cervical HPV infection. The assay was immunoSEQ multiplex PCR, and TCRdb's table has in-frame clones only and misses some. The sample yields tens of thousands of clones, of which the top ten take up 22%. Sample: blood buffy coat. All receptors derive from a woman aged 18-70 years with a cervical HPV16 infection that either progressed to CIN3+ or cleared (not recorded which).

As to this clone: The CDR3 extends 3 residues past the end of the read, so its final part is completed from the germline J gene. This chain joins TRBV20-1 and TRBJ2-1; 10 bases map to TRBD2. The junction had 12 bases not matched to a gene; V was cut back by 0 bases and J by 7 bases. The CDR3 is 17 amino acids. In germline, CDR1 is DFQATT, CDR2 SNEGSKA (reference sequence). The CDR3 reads CSARDWRSGRAKNEQFF. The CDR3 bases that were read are TGCAGTGCTAGAGATTGGAGAAGCGGGAGGGCTAAAAATGAG.

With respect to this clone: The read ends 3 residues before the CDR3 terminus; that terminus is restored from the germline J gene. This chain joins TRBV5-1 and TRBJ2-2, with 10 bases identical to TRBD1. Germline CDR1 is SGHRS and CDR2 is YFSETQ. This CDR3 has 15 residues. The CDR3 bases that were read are TGCGCCAGCAGCTTGGGTGGACAGGGGGACGAAAAG. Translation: CASSLGGQGDEK. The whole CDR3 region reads CASSLGGQGDEKLFF.

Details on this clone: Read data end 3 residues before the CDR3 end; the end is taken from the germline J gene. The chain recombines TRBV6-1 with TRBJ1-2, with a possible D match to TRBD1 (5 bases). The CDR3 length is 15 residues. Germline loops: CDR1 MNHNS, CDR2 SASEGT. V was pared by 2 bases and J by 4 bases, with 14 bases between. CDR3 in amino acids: CASSEYLGGGYGYTF. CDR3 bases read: TGTGCCAGCAGTGAATACCTGGGGGGGGGCTATGGC.

The CDR3 sequence: CASSRVSGNTIYF. The covered CDR3 bases are TGTGCCAGCAGCAGGGTCTCTGGAAACACC. J is TRBJ1-3 and V is TRBV13, with D unclear. Read data end 3 residues before the CDR3 end; the end is taken from the germline J gene. The CDR3 is 13 residues long. V lost 5 bases and J lost 0, with 5 bases in between. The germline V gene encodes CDR1 PRHDT and CDR2 FYEKMQ (reference sequence).

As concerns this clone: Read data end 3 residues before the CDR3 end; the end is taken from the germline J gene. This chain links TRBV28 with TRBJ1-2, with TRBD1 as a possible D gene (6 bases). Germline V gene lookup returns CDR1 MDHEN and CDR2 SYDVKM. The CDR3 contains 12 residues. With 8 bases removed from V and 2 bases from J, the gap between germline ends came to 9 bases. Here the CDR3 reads CASSTGNYGYTF. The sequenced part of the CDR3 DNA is TGTGCCAGCTCTACAGGGAACTATGGC.

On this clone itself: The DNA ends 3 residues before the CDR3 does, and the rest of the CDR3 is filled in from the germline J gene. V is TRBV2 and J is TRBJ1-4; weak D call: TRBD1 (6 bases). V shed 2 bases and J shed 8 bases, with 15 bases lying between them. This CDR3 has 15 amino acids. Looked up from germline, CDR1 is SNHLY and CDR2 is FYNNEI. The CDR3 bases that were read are TGTGCCAGCAGTGAATTCAGGGGCGCGTCCGAAAAA. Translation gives CASSEFRGASEK. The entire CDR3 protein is CASSEFRGASEKLFF.

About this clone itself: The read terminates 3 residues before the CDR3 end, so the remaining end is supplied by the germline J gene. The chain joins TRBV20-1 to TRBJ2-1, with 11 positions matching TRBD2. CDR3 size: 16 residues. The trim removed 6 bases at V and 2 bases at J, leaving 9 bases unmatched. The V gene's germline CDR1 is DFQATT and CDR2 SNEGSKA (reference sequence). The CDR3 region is CSAGTSGTPPYNEQFF. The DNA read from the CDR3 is TGCAGTGCCGGGACTAGCGGAACTCCCCCCTACAATGAG.

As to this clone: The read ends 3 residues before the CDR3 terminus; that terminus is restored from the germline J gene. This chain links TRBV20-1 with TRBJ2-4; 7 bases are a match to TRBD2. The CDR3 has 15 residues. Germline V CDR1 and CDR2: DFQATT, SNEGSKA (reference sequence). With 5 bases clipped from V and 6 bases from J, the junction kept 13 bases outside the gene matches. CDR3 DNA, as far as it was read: TGCAGTGCTCCGATCACAGTGGGGGGGGGAAACATT. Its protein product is CSAPITVGGGNI. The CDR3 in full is CSAPITVGGGNIQYF.

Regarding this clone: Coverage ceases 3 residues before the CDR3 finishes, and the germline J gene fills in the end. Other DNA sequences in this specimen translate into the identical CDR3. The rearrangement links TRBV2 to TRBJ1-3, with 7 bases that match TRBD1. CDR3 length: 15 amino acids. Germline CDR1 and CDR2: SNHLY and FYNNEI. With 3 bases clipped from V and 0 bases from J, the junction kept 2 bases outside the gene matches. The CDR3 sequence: CASSDRGVSGNTIYF. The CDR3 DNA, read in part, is TGTGCCAGCAGTGACAGGGGGGTCTCTGGAAACACC.

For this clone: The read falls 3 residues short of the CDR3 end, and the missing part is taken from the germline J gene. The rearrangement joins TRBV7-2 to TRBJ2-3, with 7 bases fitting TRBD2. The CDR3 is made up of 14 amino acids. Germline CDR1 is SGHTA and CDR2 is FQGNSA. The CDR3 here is CASSPGLIQETQYF. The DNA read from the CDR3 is TGTGCCAGCAGCCCGGGACTAATACAAGAGACG.

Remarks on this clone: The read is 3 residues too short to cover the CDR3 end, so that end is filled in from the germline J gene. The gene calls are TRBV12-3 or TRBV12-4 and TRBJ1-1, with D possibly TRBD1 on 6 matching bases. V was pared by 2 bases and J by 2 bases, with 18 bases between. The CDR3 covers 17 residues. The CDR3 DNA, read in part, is TGTGCCAGCAGTTTATGGTCGGTTGAGGGGGTAAACACTGAA. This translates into CASSLWSVEGVNTE. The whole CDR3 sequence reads CASSLWSVEGVNTEAFF.

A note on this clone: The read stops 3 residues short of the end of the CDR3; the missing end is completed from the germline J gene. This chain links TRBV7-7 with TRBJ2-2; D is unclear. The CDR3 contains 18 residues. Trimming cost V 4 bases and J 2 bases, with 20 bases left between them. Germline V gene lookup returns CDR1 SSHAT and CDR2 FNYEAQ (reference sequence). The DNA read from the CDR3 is TGTGCCAGCAGCTCAATTCCACTCCGATCCATTAACACCGGGGAG. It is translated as CASSSIPLRSINTGE. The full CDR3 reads CASSSIPLRSINTGELFF.

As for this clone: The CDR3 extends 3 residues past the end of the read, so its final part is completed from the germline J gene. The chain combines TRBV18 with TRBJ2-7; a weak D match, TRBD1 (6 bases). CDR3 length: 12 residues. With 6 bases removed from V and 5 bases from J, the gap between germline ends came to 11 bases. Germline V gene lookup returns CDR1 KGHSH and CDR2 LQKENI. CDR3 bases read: TGTGCCAGCTCGCTCAACAGGGACGAG. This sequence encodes CASSLNRDE. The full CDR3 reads CASSLNRDEQYF.

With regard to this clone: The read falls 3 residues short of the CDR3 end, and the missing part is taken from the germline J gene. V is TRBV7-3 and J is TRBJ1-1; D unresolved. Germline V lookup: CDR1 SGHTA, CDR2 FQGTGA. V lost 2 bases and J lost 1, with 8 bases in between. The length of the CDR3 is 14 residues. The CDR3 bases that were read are TGTGCCAGCAGCTTACGGTCCCAGAACACTGAA. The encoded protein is CASSLRSQNTE. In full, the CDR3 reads CASSLRSQNTEAFF.

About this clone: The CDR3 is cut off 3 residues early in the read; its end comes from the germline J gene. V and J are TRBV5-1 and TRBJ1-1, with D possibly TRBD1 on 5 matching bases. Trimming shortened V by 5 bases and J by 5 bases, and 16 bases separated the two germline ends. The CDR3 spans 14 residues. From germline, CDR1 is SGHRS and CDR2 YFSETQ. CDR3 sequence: CASRQNQGWTEAFF. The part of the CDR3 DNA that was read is TGCGCCAGCAGACAGAATCAGGGTTGGACTGAA.

The CDR3 spells CASSLRLEGELFF. CDR3 bases read: TGTGCCAGCAGCCTCCGACTAGAGGGGGAG. The chain uses TRBV9 and TRBJ2-2; a weak D match, TRBD2 (6 bases). The read is 3 residues too short to cover the CDR3 end, so that end is filled in from the germline J gene. V was trimmed by 4 bases and J by 8 bases, leaving 12 bases between them. Per the germline V gene, CDR1 is SGDLS and CDR2 is YYNGEE. This CDR3 has 13 amino acids. Full variable domain (missing parts from reference TRBV9 and TRBJ2-2): DSGVTQTPKHLITATGQRVTLRCSPRSGDLSVYWYQQSLDQGLQFLIQYYNGEERAKGNILERFSAQQFPDLHSELNLSSLELGDSALYFCASSLRLEGELFFGEGSRLTVL.

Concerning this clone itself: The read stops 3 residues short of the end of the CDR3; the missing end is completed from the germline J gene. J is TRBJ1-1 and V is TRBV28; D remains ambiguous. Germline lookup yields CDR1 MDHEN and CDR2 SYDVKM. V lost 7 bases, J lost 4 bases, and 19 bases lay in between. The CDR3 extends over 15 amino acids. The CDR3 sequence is CASTSLGGSGTEAFF. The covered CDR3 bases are TGTGCCAGCACCTCGCTCGGAGGCTCGGGCACTGAA.

Partial CDR3 DNA: TGTGCCAGCAGCTCCCGGCCTACCGGGACAGATACG. Its translation: CASSSRPTGTDT. The CDR3 in its entirety is CASSSRPTGTDTQYF. The chain links TRBV7-6 to TRBJ2-3; D is unresolved. The read comes to an end 3 residues before the CDR3 does, leaving the germline J gene to fill in the end. The length of the CDR3 is 15 residues. The germline V and J ends were trimmed by 4 bases and 3 bases, with 14 bases remaining between them. Per germline, CDR1 SGHVS and CDR2 FNYEAQ.

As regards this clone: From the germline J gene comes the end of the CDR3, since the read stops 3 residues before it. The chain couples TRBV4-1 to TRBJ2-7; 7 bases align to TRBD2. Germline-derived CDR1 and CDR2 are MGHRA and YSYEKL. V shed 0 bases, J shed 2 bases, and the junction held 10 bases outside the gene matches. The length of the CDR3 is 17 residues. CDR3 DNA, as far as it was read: TGCGCCAGCAGCCAAGAAGGGCCAGCGGGACGCGCCTACGAG. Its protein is CASSQEGPAGRAYE. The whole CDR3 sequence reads CASSQEGPAGRAYEQYF.

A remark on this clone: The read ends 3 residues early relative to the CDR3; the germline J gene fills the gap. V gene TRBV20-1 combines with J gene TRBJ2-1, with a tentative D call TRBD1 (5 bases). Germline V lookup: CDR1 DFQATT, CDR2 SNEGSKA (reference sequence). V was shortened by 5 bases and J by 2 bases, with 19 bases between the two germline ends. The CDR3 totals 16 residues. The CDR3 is CSAGAVGRAAYNEQFF. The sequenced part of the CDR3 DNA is TGCAGTGCTGGGGCCGTGGGCCGGGCGGCCTACAATGAG.

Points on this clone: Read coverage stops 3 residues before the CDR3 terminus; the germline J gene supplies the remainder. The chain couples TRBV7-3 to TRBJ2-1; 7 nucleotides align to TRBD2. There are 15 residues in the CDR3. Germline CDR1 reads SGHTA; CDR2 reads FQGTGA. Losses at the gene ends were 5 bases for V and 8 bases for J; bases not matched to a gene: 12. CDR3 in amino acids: CASSTGTIGRDEQFF. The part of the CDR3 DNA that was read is TGTGCCAGCAGCACCGGGACTATCGGCCGGGATGAG.

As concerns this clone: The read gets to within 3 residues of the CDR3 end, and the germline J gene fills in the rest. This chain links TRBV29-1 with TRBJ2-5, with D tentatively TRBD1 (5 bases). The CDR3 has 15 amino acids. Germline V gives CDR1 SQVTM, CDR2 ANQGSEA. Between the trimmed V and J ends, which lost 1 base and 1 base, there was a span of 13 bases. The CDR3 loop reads CSVEGGRALQETQYF. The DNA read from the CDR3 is TGCAGCGTTGAAGGGGGCAGGGCCCTCCAAGAGACC.

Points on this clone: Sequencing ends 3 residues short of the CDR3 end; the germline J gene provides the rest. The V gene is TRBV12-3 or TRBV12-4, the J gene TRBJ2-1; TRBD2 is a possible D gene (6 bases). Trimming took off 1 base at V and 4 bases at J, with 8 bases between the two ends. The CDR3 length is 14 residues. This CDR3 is CASSLDGTYNEQFF. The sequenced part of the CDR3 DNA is TGTGCCAGCAGTTTAGATGGGACTTACAATGAG.

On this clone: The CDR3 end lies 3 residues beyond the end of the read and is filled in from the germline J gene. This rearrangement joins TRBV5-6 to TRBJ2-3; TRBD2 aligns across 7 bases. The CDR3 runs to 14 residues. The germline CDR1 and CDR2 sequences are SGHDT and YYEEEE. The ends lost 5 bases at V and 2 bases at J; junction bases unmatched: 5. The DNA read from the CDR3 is TGTGCCAGCAGTTTAAGGGACTACACAGATACG. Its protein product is CASSLRDYTDT. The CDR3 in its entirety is CASSLRDYTDTQYF.

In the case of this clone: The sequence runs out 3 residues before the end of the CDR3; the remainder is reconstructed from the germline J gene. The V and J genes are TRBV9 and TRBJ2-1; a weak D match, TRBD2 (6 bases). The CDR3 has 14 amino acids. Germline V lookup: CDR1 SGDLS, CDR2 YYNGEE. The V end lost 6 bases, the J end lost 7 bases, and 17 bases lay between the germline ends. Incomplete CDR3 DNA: TGTGCCAGCAACCCTTGGGGTAGCGGTAATGAG. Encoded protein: CASNPWGSGNE. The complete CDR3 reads CASNPWGSGNEQFF.

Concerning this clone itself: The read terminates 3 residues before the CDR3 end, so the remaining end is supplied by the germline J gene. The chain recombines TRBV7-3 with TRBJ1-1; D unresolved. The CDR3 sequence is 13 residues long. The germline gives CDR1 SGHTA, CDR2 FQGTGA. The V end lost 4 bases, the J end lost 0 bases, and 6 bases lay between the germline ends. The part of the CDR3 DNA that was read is TGTGCCAGCAGCTACACTATGAACACTGAA. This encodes CASSYTMNTE. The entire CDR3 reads CASSYTMNTEAFF.

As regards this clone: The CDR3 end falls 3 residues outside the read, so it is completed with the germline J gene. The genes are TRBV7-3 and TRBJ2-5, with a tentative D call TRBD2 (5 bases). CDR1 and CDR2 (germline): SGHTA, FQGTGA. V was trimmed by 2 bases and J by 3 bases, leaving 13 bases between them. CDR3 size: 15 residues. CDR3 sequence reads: CASSLGGRGKETQYF. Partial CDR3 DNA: TGTGCCAGCAGCTTAGGCGGCCGGGGAAAAGAGACC.

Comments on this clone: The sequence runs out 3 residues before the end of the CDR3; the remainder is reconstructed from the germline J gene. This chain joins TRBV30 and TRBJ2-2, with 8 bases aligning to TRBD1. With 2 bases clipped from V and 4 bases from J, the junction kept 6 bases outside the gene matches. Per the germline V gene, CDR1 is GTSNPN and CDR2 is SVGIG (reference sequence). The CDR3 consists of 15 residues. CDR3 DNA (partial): TGTGCCTGGAGTCCCCAGGGGGCGGTCACCGGGGAG. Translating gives CAWSPQGAVTGE. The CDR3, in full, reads CAWSPQGAVTGELFF.

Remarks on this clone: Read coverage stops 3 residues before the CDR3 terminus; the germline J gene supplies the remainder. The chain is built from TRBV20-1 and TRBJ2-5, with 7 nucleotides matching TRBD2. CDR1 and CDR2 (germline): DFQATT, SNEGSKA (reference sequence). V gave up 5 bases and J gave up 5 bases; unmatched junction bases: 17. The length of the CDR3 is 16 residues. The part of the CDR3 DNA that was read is TGCAGTGCTGGATCCCTTGGGGGGGGAGGTGGGGAGACC. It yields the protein CSAGSLGGGGGET. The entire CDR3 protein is CSAGSLGGGGGETQYF.